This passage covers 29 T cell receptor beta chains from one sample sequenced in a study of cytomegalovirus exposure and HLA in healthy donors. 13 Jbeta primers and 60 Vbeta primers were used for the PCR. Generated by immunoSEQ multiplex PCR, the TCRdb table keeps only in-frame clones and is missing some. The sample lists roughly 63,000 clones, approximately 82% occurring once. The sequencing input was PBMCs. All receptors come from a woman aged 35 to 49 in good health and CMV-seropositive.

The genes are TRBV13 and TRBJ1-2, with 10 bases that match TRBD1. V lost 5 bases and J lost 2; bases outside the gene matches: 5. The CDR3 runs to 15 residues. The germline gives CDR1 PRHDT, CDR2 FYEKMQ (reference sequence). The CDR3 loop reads CASSPGQGLNYGYTF. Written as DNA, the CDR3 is TGTGCCAGCAGCCCGGGACAGGGGCTAAACTATGGCTACACCTTC.

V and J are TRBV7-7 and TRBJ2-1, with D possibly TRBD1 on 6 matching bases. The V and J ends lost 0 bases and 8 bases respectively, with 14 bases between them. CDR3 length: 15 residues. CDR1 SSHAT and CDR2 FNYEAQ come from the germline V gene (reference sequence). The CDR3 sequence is CASSLAPGTNHEQFF. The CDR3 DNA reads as TGTGCCAGCAGCTTAGCCCCCGGGACAAATCATGAGCAGTTCTTC.

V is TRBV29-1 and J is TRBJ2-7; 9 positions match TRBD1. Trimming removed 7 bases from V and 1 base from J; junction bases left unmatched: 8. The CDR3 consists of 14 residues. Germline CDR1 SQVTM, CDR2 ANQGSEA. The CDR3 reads CSATRDRDSYEQYF. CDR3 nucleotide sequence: TGCAGCGCCACAAGGGACAGGGATTCCTACGAGCAGTACTTC.

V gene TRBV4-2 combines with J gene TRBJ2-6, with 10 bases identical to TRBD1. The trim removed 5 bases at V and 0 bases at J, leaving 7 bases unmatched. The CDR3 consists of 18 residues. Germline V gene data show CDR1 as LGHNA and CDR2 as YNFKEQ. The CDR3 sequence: CASSERQGAYSGANVLTF. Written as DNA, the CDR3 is TGTGCCAGCAGCGAACGACAGGGGGCATACTCTGGGGCCAACGTCCTGACTTTC.

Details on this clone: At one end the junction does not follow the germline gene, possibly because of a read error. Here the CDR3 reads CASSFQGAGNTIYF. CDR3 sequence (DNA): TGTGCCAGCAGCTTCCAAGGAGCTGGGAACACCATATATTTT. This chain links TRBV5-4 with TRBJ1-3; no firm D call. The CDR3 spans 14 residues. Per the germline V gene, CDR1 is SGHNT and CDR2 is YYREEE (reference sequence).

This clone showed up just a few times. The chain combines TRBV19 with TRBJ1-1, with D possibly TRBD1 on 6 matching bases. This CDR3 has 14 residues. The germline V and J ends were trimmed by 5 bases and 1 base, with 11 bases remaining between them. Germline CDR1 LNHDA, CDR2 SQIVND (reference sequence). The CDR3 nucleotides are TGTGCCAGTAGTCCCGTACAGGGGAACACTGAAGCTTTCTTT. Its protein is CASSPVQGNTEAFF.

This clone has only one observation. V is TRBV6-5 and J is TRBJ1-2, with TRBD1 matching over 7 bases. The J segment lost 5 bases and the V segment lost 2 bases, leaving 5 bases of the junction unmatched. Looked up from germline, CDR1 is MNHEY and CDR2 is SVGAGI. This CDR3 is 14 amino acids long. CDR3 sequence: CASSYTSGGYGYTF. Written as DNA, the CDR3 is TGTGCCAGCAGTTACACCTCAGGGGGGTATGGCTACACCTTC.

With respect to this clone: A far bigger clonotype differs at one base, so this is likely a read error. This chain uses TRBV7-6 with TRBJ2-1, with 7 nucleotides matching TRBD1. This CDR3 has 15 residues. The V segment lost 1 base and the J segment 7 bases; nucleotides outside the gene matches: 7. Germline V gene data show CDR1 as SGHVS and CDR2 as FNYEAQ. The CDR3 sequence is CASSLGTRGLNEQFF. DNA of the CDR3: TGTGCCAGCAGCTTAGGGACAAGGGGGCTGAATGAGCAGTTCTTC.

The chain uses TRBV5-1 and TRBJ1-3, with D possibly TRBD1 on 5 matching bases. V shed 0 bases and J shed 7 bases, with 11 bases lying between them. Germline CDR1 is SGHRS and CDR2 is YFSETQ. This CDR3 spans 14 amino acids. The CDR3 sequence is CASSLDGGRNTIYF. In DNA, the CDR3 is TGCGCCAGCAGCTTGGATGGGGGGAGGAACACCATATATTTT. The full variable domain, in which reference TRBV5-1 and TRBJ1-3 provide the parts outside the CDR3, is KAGVTQTPRYLIKTRGQQVTLSCSPISGHRSVSWYQQTPGQGLQFLFEYFSETQRNKGNFPGRFSGRQFSNSRSEMNVSTLELGDSALYLCASSLDGGRNTIYFGEGSWLTVV.

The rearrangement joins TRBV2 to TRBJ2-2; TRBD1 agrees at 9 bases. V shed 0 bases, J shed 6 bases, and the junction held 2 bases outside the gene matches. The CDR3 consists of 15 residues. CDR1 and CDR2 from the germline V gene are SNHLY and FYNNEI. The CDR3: CASSEADRGPGELFF. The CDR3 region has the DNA TGTGCCAGCAGTGAAGCGGACAGGGGACCCGGGGAGCTGTTTTTT.

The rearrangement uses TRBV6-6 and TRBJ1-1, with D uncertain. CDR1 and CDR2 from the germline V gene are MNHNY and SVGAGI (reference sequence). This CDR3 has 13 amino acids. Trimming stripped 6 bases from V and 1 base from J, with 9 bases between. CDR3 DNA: TGTGCCAGCAGGCGGTCGGAGAACACTGAAGCTTTCTTT. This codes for CASRRSENTEAFF.

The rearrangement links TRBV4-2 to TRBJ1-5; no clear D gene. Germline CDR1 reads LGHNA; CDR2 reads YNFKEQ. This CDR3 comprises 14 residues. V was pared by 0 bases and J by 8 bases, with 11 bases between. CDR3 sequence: CASSQEPGREPQHF. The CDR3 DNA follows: TGTGCCAGCAGCCAAGAACCGGGTCGGGAGCCCCAGCATTTT.

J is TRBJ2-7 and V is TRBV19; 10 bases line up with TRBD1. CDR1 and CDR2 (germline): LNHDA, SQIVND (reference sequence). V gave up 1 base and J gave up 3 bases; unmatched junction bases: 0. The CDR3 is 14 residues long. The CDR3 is CASSIGDRGYEQYF. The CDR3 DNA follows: TGTGCCAGTAGTATAGGGGACAGGGGCTACGAGCAGTACTTC.

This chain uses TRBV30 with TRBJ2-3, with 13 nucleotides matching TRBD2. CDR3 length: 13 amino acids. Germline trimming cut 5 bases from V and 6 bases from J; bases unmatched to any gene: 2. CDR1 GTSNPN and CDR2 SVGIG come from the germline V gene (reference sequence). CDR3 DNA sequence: TGTGCCTGGGGGACTAGCGGGGCGGATACGCAGTATTTT. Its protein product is CAWGTSGADTQYF. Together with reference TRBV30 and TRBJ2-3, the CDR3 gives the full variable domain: SQTIHQWPATLVQPVGSPLSLECTVEGTSNPNLYWYRQAAGRGLQLLFYSVGIGQISSEVPQNLSASRPQDRQFILSSKKLLLSDSGFYLCAWGTSGADTQYFGPGTRLTVL.

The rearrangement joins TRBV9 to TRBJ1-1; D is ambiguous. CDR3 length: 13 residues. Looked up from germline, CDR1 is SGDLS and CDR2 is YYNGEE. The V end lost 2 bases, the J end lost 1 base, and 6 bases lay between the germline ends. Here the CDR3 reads CASSVTSNTEAFF. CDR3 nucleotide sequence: TGTGCCAGCAGCGTGACATCGAACACTGAAGCTTTCTTT.

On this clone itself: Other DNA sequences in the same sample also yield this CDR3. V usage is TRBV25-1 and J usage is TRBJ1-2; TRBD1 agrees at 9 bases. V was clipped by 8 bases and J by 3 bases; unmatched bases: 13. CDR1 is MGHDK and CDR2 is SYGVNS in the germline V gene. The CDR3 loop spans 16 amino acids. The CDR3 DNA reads TGTGCCAGCCCTTCGGGACAGGGTCGTTTTCACTATGGCTACACCTTC. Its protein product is CASPSGQGRFHYGYTF.

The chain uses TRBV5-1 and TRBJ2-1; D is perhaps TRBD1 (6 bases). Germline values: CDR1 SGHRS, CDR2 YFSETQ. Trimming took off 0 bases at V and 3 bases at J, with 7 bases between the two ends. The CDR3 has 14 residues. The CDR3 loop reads CASSLEQGYNEQFF. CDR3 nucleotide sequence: TGCGCCAGCAGCTTGGAACAGGGCTACAATGAGCAGTTCTTC.

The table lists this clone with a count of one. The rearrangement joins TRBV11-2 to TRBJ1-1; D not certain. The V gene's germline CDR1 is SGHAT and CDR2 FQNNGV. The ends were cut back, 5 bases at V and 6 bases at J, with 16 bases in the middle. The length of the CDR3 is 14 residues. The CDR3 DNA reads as TGTGCCAGCAGCACCGAAGTTCGGTTTCCTGAAGCTTTCTTT. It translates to CASSTEVRFPEAFF.

CDR3 sequence: CASSEWHRAGGRDIQYF. The CDR3 DNA follows: TGTGCCAGCAGTGAGTGGCATAGAGCGGGGGGGCGGGACATTCAGTACTTC. This chain connects TRBV2 to TRBJ2-4, with 10 bases matching TRBD2. The V gene end was trimmed by 3 bases and the J gene end by 8 bases; junction bases not matched to a gene: 13. The CDR3 runs 17 residues. The germline gives CDR1 SNHLY, CDR2 FYNNEI.

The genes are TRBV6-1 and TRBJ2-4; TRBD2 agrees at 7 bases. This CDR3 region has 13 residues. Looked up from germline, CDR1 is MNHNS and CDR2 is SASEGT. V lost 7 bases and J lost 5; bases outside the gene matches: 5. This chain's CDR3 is CASTAGRQNIQYF. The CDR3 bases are TGTGCCAGCACGGCCGGGAGGCAAAACATTCAGTACTTC.

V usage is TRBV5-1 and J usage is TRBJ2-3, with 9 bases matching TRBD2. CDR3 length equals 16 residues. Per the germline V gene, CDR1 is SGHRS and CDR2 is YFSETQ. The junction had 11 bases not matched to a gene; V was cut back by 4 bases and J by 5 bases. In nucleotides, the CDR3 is TGCGCCAGCAGCAGCGGACTAGCGATTAACGTAGATACGCAGTATTTT. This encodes CASSSGLAINVDTQYF.

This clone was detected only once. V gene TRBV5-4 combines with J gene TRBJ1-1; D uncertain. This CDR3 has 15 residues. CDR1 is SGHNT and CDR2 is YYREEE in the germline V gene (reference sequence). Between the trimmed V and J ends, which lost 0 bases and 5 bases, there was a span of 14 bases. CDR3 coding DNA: TGTGCCAGCAGCTTGGGTATGAGGGCTTGGACTGAAGCTTTCTTT. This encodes CASSLGMRAWTEAFF.

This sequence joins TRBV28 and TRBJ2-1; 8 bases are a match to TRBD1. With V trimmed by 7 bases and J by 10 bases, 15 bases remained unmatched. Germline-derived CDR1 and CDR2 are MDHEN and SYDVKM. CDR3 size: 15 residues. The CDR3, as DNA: TGTGCCAGCACCGAGCGGGCAGGGGGCACGGGGGAGCAGTTCTTC. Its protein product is CASTERAGGTGEQFF.

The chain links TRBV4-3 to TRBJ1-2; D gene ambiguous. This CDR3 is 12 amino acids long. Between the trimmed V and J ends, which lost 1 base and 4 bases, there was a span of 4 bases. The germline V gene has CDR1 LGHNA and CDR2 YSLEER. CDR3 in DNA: TGCGCCAGCAGCCAAGGTATCTATGGCTACACCTTC. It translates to CASSQGIYGYTF.

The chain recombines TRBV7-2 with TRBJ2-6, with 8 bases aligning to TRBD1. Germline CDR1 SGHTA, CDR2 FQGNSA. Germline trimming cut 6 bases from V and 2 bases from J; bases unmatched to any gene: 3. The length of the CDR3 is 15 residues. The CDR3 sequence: CASSPGGAGANVLTF. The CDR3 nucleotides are TGTGCCAGCAGTCCAGGGGGCGCTGGGGCCAACGTCCTGACTTTC. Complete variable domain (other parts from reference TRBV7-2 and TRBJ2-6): GAGVSQSPSNKVTEKGKDVELRCDPISGHTALYWYRQSLGQGLEFLIYFQGNSAPDKSGLPSDRFSAERTGGSVSTLTIQRTQQEDSAVYLCASSPGGAGANVLTFGAGSRLTVL.

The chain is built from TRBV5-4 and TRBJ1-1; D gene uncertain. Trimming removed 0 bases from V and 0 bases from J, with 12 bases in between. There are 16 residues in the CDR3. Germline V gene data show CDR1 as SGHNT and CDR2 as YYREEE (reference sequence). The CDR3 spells CASSLGQTGLNTEAFF. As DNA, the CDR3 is TGTGCCAGCAGCTTGGGGCAGACGGGGTTGAACACTGAAGCTTTCTTT.

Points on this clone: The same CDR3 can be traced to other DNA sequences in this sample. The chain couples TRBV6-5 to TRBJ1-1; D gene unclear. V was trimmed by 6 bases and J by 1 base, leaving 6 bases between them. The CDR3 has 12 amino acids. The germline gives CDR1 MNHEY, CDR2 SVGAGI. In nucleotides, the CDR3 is TGTGCCAGCAGCTCAGGGAACACTGAAGCTTTCTTT. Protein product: CASSSGNTEAFF.

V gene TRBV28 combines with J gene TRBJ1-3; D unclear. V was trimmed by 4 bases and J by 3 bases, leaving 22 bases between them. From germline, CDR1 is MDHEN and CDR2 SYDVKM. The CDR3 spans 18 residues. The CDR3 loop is CASSSSLRREIHGNTIYF. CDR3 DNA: TGTGCCAGCAGTTCCTCACTGAGGAGAGAGATTCATGGAAACACCATATATTTT.

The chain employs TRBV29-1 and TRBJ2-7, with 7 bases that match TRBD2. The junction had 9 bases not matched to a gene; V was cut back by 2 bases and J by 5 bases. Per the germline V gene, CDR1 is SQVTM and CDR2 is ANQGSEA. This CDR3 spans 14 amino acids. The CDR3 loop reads CSVEKGGPPHEQYF. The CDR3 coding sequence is TGCAGCGTTGAAAAGGGAGGGCCCCCCCACGAGCAGTACTTC.